This T cell receptor beta chain was sequenced for a study of shared clonotypes between healthy human individuals. About the research overall: CD4 naive cells filled three plates per donor, CD4 memory three, CD8 naive two and CD8 memory one.

The V end lost 4 bases, the J end lost 0 bases, and 11 bases lay between the germline ends. The CDR3 consists of 14 residues. The germline V gene has CDR1 SGHNT and CDR2 YYREEE (reference sequence). Authors' analysis steps: Filtering differed, since immunoSEQ gave only junction sequences and no quality scores. Libraries were prepared by immunoSEQ multiplex PCR; TCRdb keeps only in-frame clonotypes and omits some of them. D and trimming were read from the DNA, whereas the V and J calls and clone size are those reported in that table. The sample records over a million clones, 95% to 97% being singletons. Both subsets, CD45RA+ naive and CD45RA-negative memory, were split from the CD4+ cells.

This sequence joins TRBV5-4 and TRBJ2-7; a weak D match, TRBD1 (6 bases). The sample consisted of naive CD4+ T cells sorted from blood. Subset of the sample: CD45RA+ positively selected. The TCR was taken from a man aged 30 to 39 in good health. CDR3 residues: CASSPTGNSYEQYF. Here the CDR3 DNA reads TGTGCCAGCAGCCCCACAGGGAACTCCTACGAGCAGTACTTC.